This T cell receptor beta chain was recorded in a study of technical replicates of blood from a few donors. Germline values: CDR1 SNHLY, CDR2 FYNNEI. The CDR3 has 14 amino acids. The data were produced by immunoSEQ multiplex PCR, yet TCRdb's version contains in-frame clones alone and is incomplete. Among some 85,000 clones listed, roughly 96% were seen once. Worth noting for this clone: A read error may produce the germline difference seen at one junction end.

The chain joins TRBV2 to TRBJ1-2; the D is unclear. The TCR comes from a human donor in good health. The material sequenced was T cells isolated from PBMCs. Written as DNA, the CDR3 is TGTGCCAGCACTCTCGGGAGTCCTAACTGTGGCTACACCTTC. Its translation is CASTLGSPNCGYTF.